This T cell receptor beta chain was retrieved from a study of T cells after yellow fever vaccination. Study-level information: When fractions had low cell numbers, they were prepared with SMART-Seq v4 Ultra Low Input.

Points from the study as a whole: Reappearing after the booster were most of the clones from primary vaccination (around 95% CD4, around 88% CD8). Although the secondary response was weaker, it peaked faster, at day 5 versus 15.

Making TCR cDNA involved 5'RACE template switching, which added UMIs and a universal primer site. TCRdb recomputed calls from the 5' RACE reads with MiXCR, one row per CDR3 protein. The table shows roughly 170,000 distinct CDR3 sequences, with roughly 9% occurring only once. This CDR3 region has 16 residues. V lost 5 bases and J lost 6, with 20 bases in between. The V gene's germline CDR1 is MNHEY and CDR2 SVGAGI. In the case of this clonotype: Antigen: not known.

V and J are TRBV6-5 and TRBJ2-1; D gene ambiguous. This specimen was CD8+ T cells sorted from PBMCs, taken 45 days after the yellow fever booster vaccination. The clonotype comes from a man aged 18 to 35 who received the YFV17D yellow fever vaccine. The CDR3 loop reads CASSPHLMGLGNEQFF. DNA for the CDR3: TGTGCCAGCAGTCCCCACCTGATGGGTTTGGGCAATGAGCAGTTCTTC.